What follows is one T cell receptor beta chain and its context. Its antigen is unknown. The sample belongs to a study of T cell repertoires in cytomegalovirus infection. Study overall: Public TCR beta signatures provided an indication of both CMV infection and a matching HLA type.

Germline CDR1 is SGDLS and CDR2 is YYNGEE. The CDR3 sequence is 13 residues long. Trimming left V 1 base short and J 1 base short, with 4 bases between. Findings of the study overall: Summed frequency of shared TCR beta families picked out CMV carriers who also had the relevant HLA. The ex vivo response showed dominance by HLA-C-restricted CMV-specific TCR beta clonotypes.

TCRdb redid the calling of the reads with MiXCR, one entry per CDR3 protein. The sample carries around 100,000 distinct CDR3 sequences, roughly a quarter recorded once. Sequenced sample: CD8+ T cells from PBMCs. V is TRBV9 and J is TRBJ2-3, with D hard to call. The sequence was obtained from a human donor in good health (CMV status not recorded). Some clones in this sample may be carry-over from other donors' samples. CDR3 loop: CASSVSGTDTQYF. CDR3 sequence (DNA): TGTGCCAGCAGCGTAAGTGGCACAGATACGCAGTATTTT.